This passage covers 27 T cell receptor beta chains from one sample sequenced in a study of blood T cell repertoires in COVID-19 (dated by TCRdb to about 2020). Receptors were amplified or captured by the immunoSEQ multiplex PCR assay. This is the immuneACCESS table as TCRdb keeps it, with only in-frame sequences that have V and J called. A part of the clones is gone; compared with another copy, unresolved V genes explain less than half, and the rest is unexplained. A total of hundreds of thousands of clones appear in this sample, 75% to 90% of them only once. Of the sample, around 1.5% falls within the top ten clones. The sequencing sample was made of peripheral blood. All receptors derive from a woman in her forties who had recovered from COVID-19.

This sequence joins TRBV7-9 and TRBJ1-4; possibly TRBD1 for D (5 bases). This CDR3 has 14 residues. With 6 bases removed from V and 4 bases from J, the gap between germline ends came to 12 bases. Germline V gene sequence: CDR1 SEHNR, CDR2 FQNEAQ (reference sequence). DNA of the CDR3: TGTGCCAGCAGAAAGGGGTTAGATAATGAAAAACTGTTTTTT. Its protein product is CASRKGLDNEKLFF.

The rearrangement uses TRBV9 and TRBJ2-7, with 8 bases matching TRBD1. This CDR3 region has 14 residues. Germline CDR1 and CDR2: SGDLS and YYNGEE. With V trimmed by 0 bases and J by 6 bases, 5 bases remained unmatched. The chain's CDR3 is CASSVVQGASEQYF. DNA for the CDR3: TGTGCCAGCAGCGTAGTCCAGGGGGCGAGCGAGCAGTACTTC.

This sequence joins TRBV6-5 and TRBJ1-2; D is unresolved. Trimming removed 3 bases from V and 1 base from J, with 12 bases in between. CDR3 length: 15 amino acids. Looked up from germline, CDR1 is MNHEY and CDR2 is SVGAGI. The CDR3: CASSYGGSNNYGYTF. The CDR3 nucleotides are TGTGCCAGCAGTTATGGCGGCAGCAATAACTATGGCTACACCTTC.

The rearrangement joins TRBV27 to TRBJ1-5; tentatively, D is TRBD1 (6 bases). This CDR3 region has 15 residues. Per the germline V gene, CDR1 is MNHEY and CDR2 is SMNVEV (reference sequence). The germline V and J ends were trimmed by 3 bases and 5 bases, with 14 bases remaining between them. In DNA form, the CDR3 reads TGTGCCAGCAGTTTCGGGGCAGGGGTGGATCAGCCCCAGCATTTT. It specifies CASSFGAGVDQPQHF.

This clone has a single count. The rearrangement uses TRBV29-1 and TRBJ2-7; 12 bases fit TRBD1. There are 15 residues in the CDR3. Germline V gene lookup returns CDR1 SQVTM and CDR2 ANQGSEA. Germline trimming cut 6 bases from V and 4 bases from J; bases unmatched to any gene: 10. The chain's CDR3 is CSVGDRGRLGYEQYF. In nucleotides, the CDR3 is TGCAGCGTAGGGGACAGGGGGCGTCTCGGGTACGAGCAGTACTTC.

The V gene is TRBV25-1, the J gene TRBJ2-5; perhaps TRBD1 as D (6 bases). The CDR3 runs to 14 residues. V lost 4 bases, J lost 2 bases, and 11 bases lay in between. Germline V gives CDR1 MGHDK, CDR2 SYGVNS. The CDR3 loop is CASSARQAQETQYF. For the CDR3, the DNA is TGTGCCAGCAGTGCCAGACAGGCACAAGAGACCCAGTACTTC.

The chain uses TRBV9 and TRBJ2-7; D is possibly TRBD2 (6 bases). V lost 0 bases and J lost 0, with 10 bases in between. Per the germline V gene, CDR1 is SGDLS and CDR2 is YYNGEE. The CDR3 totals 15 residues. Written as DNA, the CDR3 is TGTGCCAGCAGCGTAGGGGGGGACTTCTCCTACGAGCAGTACTTC. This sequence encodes CASSVGGDFSYEQYF.

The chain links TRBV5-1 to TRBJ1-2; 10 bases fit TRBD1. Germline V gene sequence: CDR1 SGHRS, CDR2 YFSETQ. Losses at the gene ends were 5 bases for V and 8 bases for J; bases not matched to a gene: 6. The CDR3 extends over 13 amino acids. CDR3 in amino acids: CASREDRGKGYTF. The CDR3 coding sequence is TGCGCCAGCAGGGAGGACAGGGGGAAAGGCTACACCTTC.

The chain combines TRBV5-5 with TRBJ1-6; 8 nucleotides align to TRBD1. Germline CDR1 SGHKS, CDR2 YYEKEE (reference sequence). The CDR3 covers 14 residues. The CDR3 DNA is TGTGCTCGCTGGGACAGGAGACTTAATTCACCCCTCCACTTT. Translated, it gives CARWDRRLNSPLHF.

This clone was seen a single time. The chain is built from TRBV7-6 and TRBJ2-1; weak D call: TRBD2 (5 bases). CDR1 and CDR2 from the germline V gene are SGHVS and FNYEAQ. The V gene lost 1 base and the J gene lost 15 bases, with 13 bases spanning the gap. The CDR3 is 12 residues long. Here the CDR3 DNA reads TGTGCCAGCAGCTTAGTCCCAGCGAGGGTGTTCTTC. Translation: CASSLVPARVFF.

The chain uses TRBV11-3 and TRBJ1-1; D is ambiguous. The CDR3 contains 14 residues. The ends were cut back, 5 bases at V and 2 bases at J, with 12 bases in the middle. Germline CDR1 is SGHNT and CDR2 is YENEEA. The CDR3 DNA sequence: TGTGCCAGCAGCACCTTTGGGAGAAACACTGAAGCTTTCTTT. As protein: CASSTFGRNTEAFF.

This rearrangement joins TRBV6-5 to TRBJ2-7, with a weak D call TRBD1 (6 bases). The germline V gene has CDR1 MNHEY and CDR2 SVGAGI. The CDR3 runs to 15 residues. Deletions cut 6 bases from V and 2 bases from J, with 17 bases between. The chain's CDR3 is CASRGDTAYAYEQYF. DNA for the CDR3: TGTGCCAGCAGGGGGGACACGGCCTATGCCTACGAGCAGTACTTC.

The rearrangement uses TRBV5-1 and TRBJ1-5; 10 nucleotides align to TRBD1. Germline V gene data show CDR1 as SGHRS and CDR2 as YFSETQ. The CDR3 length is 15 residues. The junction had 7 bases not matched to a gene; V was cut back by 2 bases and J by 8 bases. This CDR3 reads CASSFGGTGEEPQHF. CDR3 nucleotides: TGCGCCAGCAGCTTTGGTGGGACAGGGGAGGAGCCCCAGCATTTT.

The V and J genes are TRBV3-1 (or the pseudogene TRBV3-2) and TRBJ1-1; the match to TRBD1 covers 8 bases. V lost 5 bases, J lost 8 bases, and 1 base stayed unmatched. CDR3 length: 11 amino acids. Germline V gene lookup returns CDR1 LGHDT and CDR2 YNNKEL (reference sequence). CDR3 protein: CASSGQGEAFF. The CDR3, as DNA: TGTGCCAGCAGCGGACAGGGAGAAGCTTTCTTT.

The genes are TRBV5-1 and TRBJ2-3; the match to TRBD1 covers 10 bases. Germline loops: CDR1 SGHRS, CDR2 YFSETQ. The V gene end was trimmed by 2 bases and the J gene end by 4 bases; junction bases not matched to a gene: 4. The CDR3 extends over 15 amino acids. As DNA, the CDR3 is TGCGCCAGCAGCTTAGGACAGGGGGTATCAGATACGCAGTATTTT. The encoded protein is CASSLGQGVSDTQYF.

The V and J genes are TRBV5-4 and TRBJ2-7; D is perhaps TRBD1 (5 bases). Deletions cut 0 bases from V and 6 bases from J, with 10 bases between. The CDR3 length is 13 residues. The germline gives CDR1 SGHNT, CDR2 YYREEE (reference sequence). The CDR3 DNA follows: TGTGCCAGCAGCTTGGAGCAGGGTCGCGAGCAGTACTTC. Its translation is CASSLEQGREQYF.

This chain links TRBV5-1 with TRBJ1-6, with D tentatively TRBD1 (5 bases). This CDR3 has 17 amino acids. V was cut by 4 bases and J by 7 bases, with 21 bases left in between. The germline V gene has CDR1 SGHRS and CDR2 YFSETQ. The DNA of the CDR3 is TGCGCCAGCAGCCCGCGGGGGGGAGCCGAAAAAAATTCACCCCTCCACTTT. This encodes CASSPRGGAEKNSPLHF.

Here the CDR3 DNA reads TGTGCCTGGACCCGGACAGGGATCAATCAGCCCCAGCATTTT. Protein: CAWTRTGINQPQHF. The chain links TRBV30 to TRBJ1-5, with 8 positions matching TRBD1. The ends lost 4 bases at V and 3 bases at J; junction bases unmatched: 5. Germline CDR1 and CDR2: GTSNPN and SVGIG (reference sequence). The CDR3 length is 14 residues.

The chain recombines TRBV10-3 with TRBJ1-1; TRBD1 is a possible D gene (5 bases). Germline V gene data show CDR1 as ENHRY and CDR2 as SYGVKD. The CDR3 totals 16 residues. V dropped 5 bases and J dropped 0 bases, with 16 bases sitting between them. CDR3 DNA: TGTGCCATCAGTACCGGCAGCGACAGATTGAACACTGAAGCTTTCTTT. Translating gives CAISTGSDRLNTEAFF.

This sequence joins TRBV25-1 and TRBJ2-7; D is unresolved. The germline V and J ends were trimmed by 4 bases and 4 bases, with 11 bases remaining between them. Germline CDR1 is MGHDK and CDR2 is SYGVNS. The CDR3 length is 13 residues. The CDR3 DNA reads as TGTGCCAGCAGTGGAACAGACACTTACGAGCAGTACTTC. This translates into CASSGTDTYEQYF.

The CDR3 here is CASSIGDRGNEQFF. CDR3 nucleotides: TGTGCCAGTAGTATCGGGGACAGGGGGAATGAGCAGTTCTTC. This chain joins TRBV19 and TRBJ2-1, with TRBD1 identical over 11 bases. Germline CDR1 reads LNHDA; CDR2 reads SQIVND (reference sequence). V lost 3 bases to trimming and J lost 7 bases; unmatched junction nucleotides: 2. There are 14 residues in the CDR3.

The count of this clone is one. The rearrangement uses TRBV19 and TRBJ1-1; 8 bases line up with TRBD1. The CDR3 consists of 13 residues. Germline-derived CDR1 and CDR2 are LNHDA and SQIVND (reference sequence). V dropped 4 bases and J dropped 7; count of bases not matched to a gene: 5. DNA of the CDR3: TGTGCCAGTAGTAAGGACAGGGATGGTGAAGCTTTCTTT. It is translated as CASSKDRDGEAFF.

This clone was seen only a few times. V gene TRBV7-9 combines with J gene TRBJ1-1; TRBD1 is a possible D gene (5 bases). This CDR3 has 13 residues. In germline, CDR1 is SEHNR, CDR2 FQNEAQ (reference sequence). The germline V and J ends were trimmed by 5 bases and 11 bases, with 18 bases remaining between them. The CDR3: CASSTWQGGRAFF. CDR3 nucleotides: TGTGCCAGCAGCACGTGGCAGGGAGGGAGGGCTTTCTTT.

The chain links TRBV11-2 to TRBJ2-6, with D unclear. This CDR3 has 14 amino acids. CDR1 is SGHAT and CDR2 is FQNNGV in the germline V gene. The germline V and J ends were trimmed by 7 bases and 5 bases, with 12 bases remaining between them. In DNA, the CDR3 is TGTGCCAGCAAGCGTCTCCCCAGGGCCAACGTCCTGACTTTC. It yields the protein CASKRLPRANVLTF.

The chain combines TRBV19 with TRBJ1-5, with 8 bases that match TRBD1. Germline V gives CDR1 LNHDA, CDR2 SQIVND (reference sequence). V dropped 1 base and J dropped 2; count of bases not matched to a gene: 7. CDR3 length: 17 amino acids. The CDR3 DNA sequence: TGTGCCAGTAGTATAGGAACAGGGGGATGGGGCAATCAGCCCCAGCATTTT. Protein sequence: CASSIGTGGWGNQPQHF.

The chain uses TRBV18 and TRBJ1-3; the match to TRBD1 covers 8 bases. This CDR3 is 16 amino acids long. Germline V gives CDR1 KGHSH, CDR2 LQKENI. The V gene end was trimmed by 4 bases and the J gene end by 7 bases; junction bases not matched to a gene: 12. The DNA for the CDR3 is TGTGCCAGCTCACGTGACCAGGGGGCTCGCGTCAACACCATATATTTT. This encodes CASSRDQGARVNTIYF.

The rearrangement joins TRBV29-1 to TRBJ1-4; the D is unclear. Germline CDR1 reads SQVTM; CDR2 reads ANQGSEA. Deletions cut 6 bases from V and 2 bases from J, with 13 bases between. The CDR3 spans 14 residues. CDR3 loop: CSVVVGSTNEKLFF. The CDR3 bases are TGCAGCGTCGTTGTAGGGAGTACTAATGAAAAACTGTTTTTT.